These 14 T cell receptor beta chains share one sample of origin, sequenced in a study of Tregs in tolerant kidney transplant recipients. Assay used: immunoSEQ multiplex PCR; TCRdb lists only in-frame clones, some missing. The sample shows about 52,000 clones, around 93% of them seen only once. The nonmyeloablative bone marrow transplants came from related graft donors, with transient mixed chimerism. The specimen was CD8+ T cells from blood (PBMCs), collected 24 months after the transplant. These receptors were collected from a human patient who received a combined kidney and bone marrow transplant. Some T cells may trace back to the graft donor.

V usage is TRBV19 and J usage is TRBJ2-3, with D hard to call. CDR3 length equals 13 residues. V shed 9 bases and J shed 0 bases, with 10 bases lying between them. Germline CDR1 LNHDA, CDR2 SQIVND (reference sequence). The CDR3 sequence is CASAGTSTDTQYF. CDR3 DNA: TGTGCCAGCGCAGGTACTAGCACAGATACGCAGTATTTT.

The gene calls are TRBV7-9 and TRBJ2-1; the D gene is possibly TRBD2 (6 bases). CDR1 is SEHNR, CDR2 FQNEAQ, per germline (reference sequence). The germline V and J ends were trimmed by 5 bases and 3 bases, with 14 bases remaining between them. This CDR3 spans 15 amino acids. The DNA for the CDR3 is TGTGCCAGCAGCCTTAGCGGCTCTGACTACAATGAGCAGTTCTTC. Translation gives CASSLSGSDYNEQFF.

The CDR3 coding sequence is TGTGCCAGCAGCTTAGAGGCTAGCGGGGGCTACAATGAGCAGTTCTTC. Translating it yields CASSLEASGGYNEQFF. This sequence joins TRBV7-6 and TRBJ2-1; 10 bases align to TRBD2. V was clipped by 1 base and J by 3 bases; unmatched bases: 3. Germline values: CDR1 SGHVS, CDR2 FNYEAQ. The CDR3 length is 16 residues.

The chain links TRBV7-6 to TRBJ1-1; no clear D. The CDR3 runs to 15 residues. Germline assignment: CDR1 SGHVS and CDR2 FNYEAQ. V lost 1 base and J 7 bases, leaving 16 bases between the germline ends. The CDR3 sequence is CASSLGVGGGVEAFF. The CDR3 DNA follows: TGTGCCAGCAGCTTAGGCGTCGGCGGTGGAGTTGAAGCTTTCTTT.

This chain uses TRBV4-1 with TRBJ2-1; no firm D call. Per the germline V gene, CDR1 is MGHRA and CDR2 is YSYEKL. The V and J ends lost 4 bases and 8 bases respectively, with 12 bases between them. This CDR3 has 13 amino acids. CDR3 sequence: CASSLPLEDEQFF. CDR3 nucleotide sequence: TGCGCCAGCAGCCTGCCCCTCGAGGATGAGCAGTTCTTC.

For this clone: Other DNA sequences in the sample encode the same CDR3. The CDR3 bases are TGCGCCAGCAGCCAAGATCGTACAGGAATCTATGGCTACACCTTC. The encoded protein is CASSQDRTGIYGYTF. The chain couples TRBV4-3 to TRBJ1-2; TRBD1 is a possible D gene (5 bases). The CDR3 totals 15 residues. The ends were cut back, 0 bases at V and 4 bases at J, with 12 bases in the middle. The germline CDR1 and CDR2 sequences are LGHNA and YSLEER.

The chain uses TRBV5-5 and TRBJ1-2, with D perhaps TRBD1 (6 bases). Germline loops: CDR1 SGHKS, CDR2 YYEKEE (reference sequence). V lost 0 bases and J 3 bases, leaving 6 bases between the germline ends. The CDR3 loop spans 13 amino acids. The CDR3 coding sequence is TGTGCCAGCAGCTTGGCAGGGGACTATGGCTACACCTTC. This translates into CASSLAGDYGYTF.

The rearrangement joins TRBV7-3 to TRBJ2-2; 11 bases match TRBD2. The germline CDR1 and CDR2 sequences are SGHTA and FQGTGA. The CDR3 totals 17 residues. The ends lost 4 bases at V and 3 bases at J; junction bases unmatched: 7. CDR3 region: CASSSSLSGGDTGELFF. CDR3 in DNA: TGTGCCAGCAGCTCCTCCCTTAGCGGGGGGGACACCGGGGAGCTGTTTTTT.

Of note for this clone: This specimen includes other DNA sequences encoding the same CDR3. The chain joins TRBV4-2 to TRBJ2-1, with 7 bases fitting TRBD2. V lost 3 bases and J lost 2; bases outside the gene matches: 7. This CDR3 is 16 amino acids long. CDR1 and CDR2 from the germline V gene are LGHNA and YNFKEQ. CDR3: CASSQDGGLAYNEQFF. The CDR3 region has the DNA TGTGCCAGCAGCCAGGATGGAGGACTAGCCTACAATGAGCAGTTCTTC.

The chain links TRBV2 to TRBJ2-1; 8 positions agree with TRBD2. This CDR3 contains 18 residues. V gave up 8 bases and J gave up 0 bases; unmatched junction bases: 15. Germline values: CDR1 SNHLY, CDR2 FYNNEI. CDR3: CASPPGGAISSSYNEQFF. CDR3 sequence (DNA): TGTGCCAGCCCTCCCGGGGGGGCGATCTCAAGCTCCTACAATGAGCAGTTCTTC.

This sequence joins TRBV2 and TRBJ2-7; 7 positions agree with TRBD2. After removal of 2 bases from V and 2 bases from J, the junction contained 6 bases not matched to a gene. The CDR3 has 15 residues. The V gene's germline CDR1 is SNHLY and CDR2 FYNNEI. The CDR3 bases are TGTGCCAGCAGTGAAAGGTCTAGCGGCCCCTACGAGCAGTACTTC. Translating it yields CASSERSSGPYEQYF.

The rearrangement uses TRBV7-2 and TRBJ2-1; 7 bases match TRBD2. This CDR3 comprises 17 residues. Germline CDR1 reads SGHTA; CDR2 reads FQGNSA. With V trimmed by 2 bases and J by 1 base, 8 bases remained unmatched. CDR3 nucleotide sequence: TGTGCCAGCAGCTTACCCGTGGCGGGGGTATCCTACAATGAGCAGTTCTTC. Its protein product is CASSLPVAGVSYNEQFF.

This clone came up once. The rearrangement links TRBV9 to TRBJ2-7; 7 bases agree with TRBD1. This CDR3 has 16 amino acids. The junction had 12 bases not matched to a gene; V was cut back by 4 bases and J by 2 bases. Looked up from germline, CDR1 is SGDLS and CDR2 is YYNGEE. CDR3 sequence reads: CASSPESTGTPYEQYF. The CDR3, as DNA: TGTGCCAGCAGCCCAGAATCGACAGGGACCCCCTACGAGCAGTACTTC.

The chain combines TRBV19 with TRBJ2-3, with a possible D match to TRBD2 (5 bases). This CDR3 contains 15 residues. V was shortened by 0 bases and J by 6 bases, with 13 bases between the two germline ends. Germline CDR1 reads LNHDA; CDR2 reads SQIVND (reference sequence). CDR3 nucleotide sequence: TGTGCCAGTAGTATAGAACTCAGCGGAGCCGATACGCAGTATTTT. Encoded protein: CASSIELSGADTQYF.